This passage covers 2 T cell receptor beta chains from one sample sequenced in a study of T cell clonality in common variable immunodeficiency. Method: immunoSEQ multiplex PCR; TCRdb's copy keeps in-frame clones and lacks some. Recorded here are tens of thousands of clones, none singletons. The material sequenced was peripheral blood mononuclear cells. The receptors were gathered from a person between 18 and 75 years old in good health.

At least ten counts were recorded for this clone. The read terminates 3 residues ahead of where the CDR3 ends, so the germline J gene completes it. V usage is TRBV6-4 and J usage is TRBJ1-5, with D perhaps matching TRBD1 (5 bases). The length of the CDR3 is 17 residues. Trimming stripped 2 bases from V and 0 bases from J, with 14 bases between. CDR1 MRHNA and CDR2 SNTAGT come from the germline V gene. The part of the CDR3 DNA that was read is TGTGCCAGCAGTGACACAGCGACAGCTTATAGCAATCAGCCC. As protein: CASSDTATAYSNQP. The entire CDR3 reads CASSDTATAYSNQPQHF.

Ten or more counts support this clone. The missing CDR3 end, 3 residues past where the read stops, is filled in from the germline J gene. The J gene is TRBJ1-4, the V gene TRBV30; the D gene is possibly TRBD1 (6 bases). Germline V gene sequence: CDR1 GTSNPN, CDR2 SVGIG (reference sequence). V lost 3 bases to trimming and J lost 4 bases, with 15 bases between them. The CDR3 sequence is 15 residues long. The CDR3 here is CAWSLQGAGNEKLFF. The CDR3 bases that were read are TGTGCCTGGAGCCTACAGGGAGCCGGTAATGAAAAA.